This TCR beta chain was identified in a study of CD8 T cells in ankylosing spondylitis (dated by TCRdb to 2015 to 2018). For the study in its entirety: The study set out to find disease-linked TCR variants by profiling T cell receptor beta repertoires in ankylosing spondylitis patients and healthy donors. The full study cohort comprised around 25 ankylosing spondylitis patients and 110 or so healthy donors. Peripheral blood was sampled, and synovial fluid was additionally collected from ankylosing spondylitis patients. Study-wide conclusions, independent of this receptor: Some motif variants had previously been reported in the synovial fluid and blood of reactive arthritis patients, which suggests shared mechanisms of disease initiation. A TCR beta motif made up of 7 to 9 highly homologous amino acid variants appeared to be characteristic of blood from ankylosing spondylitis patients. According to the report, matched synovial fluid samples from ankylosing spondylitis patients were significantly enriched for the disease-linked clones. A CD8+ phenotype was shown by the disease-linked clones, which were found at relatively low frequencies in peripheral blood.

This sample was sequenced with an Illumina HiSeq 2500. TCR beta libraries were prepared by quantitative 5'-RACE with molecular barcodes. Per the source publication's procedure: Disease-linked TCR variants were identified with a new computational method built on a probabilistic model of VDJ rearrangement. In-frame beta chains were kept once TCRdb had trimmed the public reads at Q25 with fastp and called clones with MiXCR. Here each entry gathers all rows of one CDR3 protein and keeps the most common genes and DNA. The V and J calls shown here were made by TCRdb, not taken from the authors' results. This sample holds around 320,000 distinct CDR3 sequences; less than 25% were observed only once. The ten largest clones add up to about 4% of the sample. This clonotype has more than one count but fewer than ten. The specificity of this receptor is unknown. No much larger clone exists at a distance of one base, and base qualities are not known.

CDR1 and CDR2, looked up from the germline V gene, are ENHRY and SYGVKD. At the junction V is shortened by 4 bases and J by 8 bases, with 8 bases in between. The cysteine opens and the phenylalanine closes a CDR3 of 11 amino acids. Kept here is only the CDR3 DNA, which spans 33 bases and is read in frame from base 1. The rearrangement joined TRBV10-3 to TRBJ1-1; the D gene remains uncertain. The clonotype originates from a female donor with ankylosing spondylitis or in good health (not recorded which). Sequencing was performed on blood, either unsorted or a sorted T cell fraction (not recorded which). The nucleotide sequence is TGTGCCATCAGTGCGAGTGGGGAAGCTTTCTTT. The encoded protein is CAISASGEAFF.